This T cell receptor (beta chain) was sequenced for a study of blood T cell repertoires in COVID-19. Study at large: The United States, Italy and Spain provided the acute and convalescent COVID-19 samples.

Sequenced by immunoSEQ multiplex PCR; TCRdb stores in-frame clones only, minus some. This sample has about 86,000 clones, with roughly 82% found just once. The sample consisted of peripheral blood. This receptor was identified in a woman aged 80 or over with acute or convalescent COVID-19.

This chain's CDR3 is CASSLEAGPPYEQYF. CDR3 DNA sequence: TGCGCCAGCAGCTTGGAGGCGGGACCCCCCTACGAGCAGTACTTC. The chain recombines TRBV5-1 with TRBJ2-7, with D tentatively TRBD2 (6 bases). The CDR3 has 15 residues. Germline lookup yields CDR1 SGHRS and CDR2 YFSETQ. Trimming left V 0 bases short and J 2 bases short, with 12 bases between. Together with reference TRBV5-1 and TRBJ2-7, the CDR3 gives the full variable domain: KAGVTQTPRYLIKTRGQQVTLSCSPISGHRSVSWYQQTPGQGLQFLFEYFSETQRNKGNFPGRFSGRQFSNSRSEMNVSTLELGDSALYLCASSLEAGPPYEQYFGPGTRLTVT.